The clone carrying this T cell receptor beta chain was observed a few times. The sample originates from a study of blood T cell repertoires in COVID-19. Study at large: T cells, B-cell-depleted T cells, or PBMCs provided the cDNA or gDNA that served as material.

CDR3 size: 16 residues. Germline lookup yields CDR1 SQVTM and CDR2 ANQGSEA. With 3 bases removed from V and 4 bases from J, the gap between germline ends came to 19 bases. The data were produced by immunoSEQ multiplex PCR, yet TCRdb's version contains in-frame clones alone and is incomplete. Of around 68,000 clones listed, more than 65% are singletons. The origin of this receptor is a woman between 45 and 60 years old with acute or convalescent COVID-19. The V gene is TRBV29-1, the J gene TRBJ1-5; possibly TRBD1 for D (6 bases). Source material: peripheral blood. The CDR3 DNA is TGCAGCGTTGATTTCGGGACACCACTCCCTAATCAGCCCCAGCATTTT. Protein sequence: CSVDFGTPLPNQPQHF.